The 27 T cell receptor beta chains presented below share a single source sample, sequenced in a study of graft-versus-host responses after intestinal transplantation. TCRdb's table, derived via immunoSEQ multiplex PCR, lists solely in-frame clones and lacks some. Of around 71,000 clones in the sample, about 94% were seen once. The antigens of these receptors remain unknown. The specimen was unstimulated CD8+ T cells sorted from spleen or lymph node cells, collected before intestinal transplant. The receptors were gathered from a human donor who received an intestinal transplant.

This clone is a singleton in its sample. The chain joins TRBV27 to TRBJ2-5, with D possibly TRBD1 on 5 matching bases. The germline V and J ends were trimmed by 5 bases and 2 bases, with 15 bases remaining between them. The CDR3 is made up of 15 amino acids. In germline, CDR1 is MNHEY, CDR2 SMNVEV (reference sequence). The CDR3 loop reads CASSQGSWAQETQYF. Here the CDR3 DNA reads TGTGCCAGCAGTCAGGGTAGTTGGGCACAAGAGACCCAGTACTTC.

The chain recombines TRBV13 with TRBJ2-7; D may be TRBD2 (6 bases). V was trimmed by 0 bases and J by 1 base, leaving 7 bases between them. CDR3 length: 14 amino acids. Germline V lookup: CDR1 PRHDT, CDR2 FYEKMQ (reference sequence). CDR3 nucleotides: TGTGCCAGCAGCTTAGGACTAGCTTCCTACGAGCAGTACTTC. It is translated as CASSLGLASYEQYF.

The V call is TRBV29-1, the J call TRBJ2-7; no firm D call. V was clipped by 7 bases and J by 1 base, with 14 bases between them. CDR3 length equals 13 residues. From germline, CDR1 is SQVTM and CDR2 ANQGSEA. The DNA of the CDR3 is TGCAGCGCCCGGGCCCCTTTTTCCTACGAGCAGTACTTC. It encodes CSARAPFSYEQYF.

The J gene is TRBJ2-1, the V gene TRBV7-9; D is perhaps TRBD1 (5 bases). The germline CDR1 and CDR2 sequences are SEHNR and FQNEAQ (reference sequence). The CDR3 consists of 12 residues. Trimming took 5 bases from V and 6 from J, leaving 8 bases between them. DNA of the CDR3: TGTGCCAGCAGCCCAGACAGCAATGAGCAGTTCTTC. This gives the protein CASSPDSNEQFF.

This chain connects TRBV6-1 to TRBJ2-3; 8 nucleotides agree with TRBD2. The germline CDR1 and CDR2 sequences are MNHNS and SASEGT. The CDR3 consists of 16 residues. J lost 2 bases, V lost 3 bases, and 7 bases had no gene match. CDR3 DNA: TGTGCCAGCAGTGAGCAACTAGCGGTAGCCACAGATACGCAGTATTTT. This encodes CASSEQLAVATDTQYF.

In DNA form, the CDR3 reads TGTGCCAGCAGCCCCAGGACAGCGGGTTACGAGCAGTACTTC. Its translation is CASSPRTAGYEQYF. This rearrangement joins TRBV4-2 to TRBJ2-7; D may correspond to TRBD1 or TRBD2 (6 bases each). The CDR3 consists of 14 residues. The V end was cut by 4 bases, the J end by 4 bases, with 14 bases between. CDR1 LGHNA and CDR2 YNFKEQ come from the germline V gene.

The CDR3 spells CATSSRTENYGYTF. For the CDR3, the DNA is TGTGCCACCAGCAGTCGGACGGAAAACTATGGCTACACCTTC. The chain has TRBV15 and TRBJ1-2; D not resolved. Germline V gives CDR1 LNHNV, CDR2 YYDKDF (reference sequence). The CDR3 length is 14 residues. The V end was cut by 3 bases, the J end by 2 bases, with 10 bases between.

The chain carries TRBV5-1 and TRBJ2-3; D is perhaps TRBD2 (6 bases). The CDR3 covers 14 residues. Trimming took 1 base from V and 3 from J, leaving 9 bases between them. CDR1 and CDR2 (germline): SGHRS, YFSETQ. The CDR3 nucleotides read TGCGCCAGCAGCTTGCTCGGACTAACAGATACGCAGTATTTT. As protein: CASSLLGLTDTQYF.

The V and J genes are TRBV5-1 and TRBJ2-3; D possibly matches TRBD1 or TRBD2 (5 bases each). V lost 1 base and J 2 bases, leaving 11 bases between the germline ends. The germline gives CDR1 SGHRS, CDR2 YFSETQ. The CDR3 runs to 15 residues. CDR3 DNA: TGCGCCAGCAGCTTGCTTGGGGGATACACAGATACGCAGTATTTT. Translating gives CASSLLGGYTDTQYF.

The chain links TRBV20-1 to TRBJ1-2, with unresolved D. V was pared by 1 base and J by 7 bases, with 7 bases between. CDR3 size: 11 residues. CDR1 is DFQATT, CDR2 SNEGSKA, per germline (reference sequence). CDR3 in DNA: TGCAGTGCTAGAGGGGGAGGTGGCTACACCTTC. Amino acid sequence: CSARGGGGYTF.

This chain uses TRBV11-3 with TRBJ2-7, with D unresolved. The length of the CDR3 is 12 residues. Germline assignment: CDR1 SGHNT and CDR2 YENEEA. V was clipped by 4 bases and J by 7 bases, with 11 bases between them. CDR3 nucleotides: TGTGCCAGCAGCTCATCTCCTGATGAGCAGTACTTC. Its protein is CASSSSPDEQYF. The full variable domain, with the rest looked up from reference TRBV11-3 and TRBJ2-7, is EAGVVQSPRYKIIEKKQPVAFWCNPISGHNTLYWYLQNLGQGPELLIRYENEEAVDDSQLPKDRFSAERLKGVDSTLKIQPAELGDSAVYLCASSSSPDEQYFGPGTRLTVT.

This clone has just one count. This chain connects TRBV18 to TRBJ2-3, with unresolved D. CDR1 and CDR2 from the germline V gene are KGHSH and LQKENI. The CDR3 is made up of 14 amino acids. V lost 4 bases and J 1 base, leaving 9 bases between the germline ends. The CDR3 DNA reads TGTGCCAGCTCACTTTATGGCGGCACAGATACGCAGTATTTT. Its translation is CASSLYGGTDTQYF.

V and J are TRBV11-2 and TRBJ2-3; a weak D match, TRBD1 (6 bases). CDR3 size: 13 residues. With 3 bases removed from V and 6 bases from J, the gap between germline ends came to 10 bases. From germline, CDR1 is SGHAT and CDR2 FQNNGV. The CDR3: CASSFTGLDTQYF. The CDR3 DNA follows: TGTGCCAGCAGCTTTACAGGGTTGGATACGCAGTATTTT.

The CDR3: CASRTTGFGYEQYF. The CDR3, as DNA: TGTGCCAGCAGGACCACAGGGTTCGGCTACGAGCAGTACTTC. V is TRBV6-5 and J is TRBJ2-7; perhaps TRBD1 as D (6 bases). The CDR3 is made up of 14 amino acids. Germline V gene data show CDR1 as MNHEY and CDR2 as SVGAGI. Trimming took off 6 bases at V and 3 bases at J, with 15 bases between the two ends.

As DNA, the CDR3 is TGTGCCAGCAGCCCGGGCAGGCTACTGACAGATACGCAGTATTTT. Amino acids: CASSPGRLLTDTQYF. This chain connects TRBV5-6 to TRBJ2-3; D is unclear. CDR1 and CDR2 from the germline V gene are SGHDT and YYEEEE. CDR3 size: 15 residues. V dropped 4 bases and J dropped 3 bases, with 15 bases sitting between them.

V gene TRBV7-2 combines with J gene TRBJ2-5, with TRBD1 identical over 9 bases. The J call may be faulty, since TRBJ2-7 better matches the DNA end. From germline, CDR1 is SGHTA and CDR2 FQGNSA. The CDR3 contains 14 residues. The chain's CDR3 is CASSLGQGNYEQYF. The CDR3 DNA reads TGTGCCAGCAGCTTGGGACAGGGAAACTACGAGCAGTACTTC.

This clone has just one count. The DNA for the CDR3 is TGTGCCAGCAGCTTAAGTGGCTGGTCGGGAGAGACCCAGTACTTC. This codes for CASSLSGWSGETQYF. This chain joins TRBV7-3 and TRBJ2-5; D is ambiguous. Germline V CDR1 and CDR2: SGHTA, FQGTGA. The CDR3 spans 15 residues. The V end lost 1 base, the J end lost 4 bases, and 13 bases lay between the germline ends. Filled out from reference TRBV7-3 and TRBJ2-5, the complete variable domain reads GAGVSQTPSNKVTEKGKYVELRCDPISGHTALYWYRQSLGQGPEFLIYFQGTGAADDSGLPNDRFFAVRPEGSVSTLKIQRTERGDSAVYLCASSLSGWSGETQYFGPGTRLLVL.

The rearrangement uses TRBV15 and TRBJ2-7, with TRBD2 as a possible D gene (6 bases). This CDR3 spans 13 amino acids. Trimming cost V 0 bases and J 5 bases, with 8 bases left between them. Germline values: CDR1 LNHNV, CDR2 YYDKDF (reference sequence). CDR3 sequence reads: CATSRDRGNEQYF. CDR3 in DNA: TGTGCCACCAGCAGAGATCGGGGGAACGAGCAGTACTTC.

CDR3 sequence (DNA): TGTGCCAGCAGTCCCGAAGTGGGCTGGGAGACCCAGTACTTC. Translating gives CASSPEVGWETQYF. The chain uses TRBV6-5 and TRBJ2-5, with D unresolved. Germline V gene data show CDR1 as MNHEY and CDR2 as SVGAGI. The V and J ends lost 5 bases and 5 bases respectively, with 15 bases between them. This CDR3 comprises 14 residues.

This chain links TRBV7-2 with TRBJ2-1; no definite D call. V lost 2 bases to trimming and J lost 1 base, with 9 bases between them. Looked up from germline, CDR1 is SGHTA and CDR2 is FQGNSA. The CDR3 is 15 amino acids. CDR3 sequence (DNA): TGTGCCAGCAGCTTACTTGGCGGATCCTACAATGAGCAGTTCTTC. It encodes CASSLLGGSYNEQFF.

V gene TRBV9 combines with J gene TRBJ2-1; 9 nucleotides match TRBD2. The CDR3 extends over 15 amino acids. Germline CDR1 and CDR2: SGDLS and YYNGEE. The J segment lost 6 bases and the V segment lost 0 bases, leaving 4 bases of the junction unmatched. CDR3: CASSVGAGGTNEQFF. For the CDR3, the DNA is TGTGCCAGCAGCGTAGGAGCGGGAGGTACCAATGAGCAGTTCTTC.

The chain has TRBV29-1 and TRBJ2-3, with D unclear. Trimming removed 4 bases from V and 3 bases from J, with 8 bases in between. CDR1 is SQVTM and CDR2 is ANQGSEA in the germline V gene. The CDR3 loop spans 12 amino acids. This CDR3 is CSVVRLTDTQYF. Written as DNA, the CDR3 is TGCAGCGTTGTACGCCTAACAGATACGCAGTATTTT.

The chain employs TRBV4-1 and TRBJ1-2, with 9 positions matching TRBD1. Germline CDR1 MGHRA, CDR2 YSYEKL. With 0 bases clipped from V and 5 bases from J, the junction kept 4 bases outside the gene matches. The CDR3 length is 15 residues. The CDR3 bases are TGCGCCAGCAGCCAAGAGGACAGGGGTGGGTATGGCTACACCTTC. The encoded protein is CASSQEDRGGYGYTF.

V is TRBV15 and J is TRBJ2-7; TRBD2 aligns across 8 bases. From germline, CDR1 is LNHNV and CDR2 YYDKDF (reference sequence). This CDR3 is built from 14 residues. V was pared by 1 base and J by 3 bases, with 2 bases of the junction left unmatched. The CDR3 region is CATSRGGRIYEQYF. CDR3 bases: TGTGCCACCAGCAGAGGCGGGAGGATCTACGAGCAGTACTTC.

This chain joins TRBV6-1 and TRBJ2-7; 10 bases agree with TRBD2. Germline V gene data show CDR1 as MNHNS and CDR2 as SASEGT. The CDR3 consists of 14 residues. Trimming at V came to 5 bases and at J to 2 bases, leaving 3 bases not matched to a gene. CDR3 sequence: CASSTSGTTYEQYF. The DNA for the CDR3 is TGTGCCAGCAGTACTAGCGGGACCACCTACGAGCAGTACTTC.

The chain combines TRBV7-9 with TRBJ2-7; D call uncertain. V was clipped by 5 bases and J by 5 bases, with 7 bases between them. Germline CDR1 is SEHNR and CDR2 is FQNEAQ (reference sequence). This CDR3 has 11 residues. CDR3 DNA: TGTGCCAGCAGCAAAGGGCACGAGCAGTACTTC. Translating it yields CASSKGHEQYF.

The chain uses TRBV2 and TRBJ2-5, with D tentatively TRBD2 (5 bases). The germline V and J ends were trimmed by 7 bases and 1 base, with 13 bases remaining between them. CDR1 SNHLY and CDR2 FYNNEI come from the germline V gene. The CDR3 totals 14 residues. The CDR3 DNA reads TGTGCCAGCACCCCCGGAGGAGCCCAAGAGACCCAGTACTTC. Protein sequence: CASTPGGAQETQYF.